The clone carrying this TCR beta chain was recorded at least ten times. TCR beta CDR3 regions were amplified from RNA transcripts. First-round RT-PCR with HTBI primers preceded a second-round multiplex PCR. TCRdb reprocessed the multiplex PCR reads with MiXCR, giving one entry per CDR3 protein. This sample has 400,000 to 450,000 distinct CDR3 sequences, with roughly 21% found just once. Aged 18 to 65, hyperthyroidism patients had been newly diagnosed, with under 2 months' duration. This sample was taken from a study of Graves' ophthalmopathy and Graves' hyperthyroidism. Study summary: Peripheral blood samples were taken at initial diagnosis, before any treatment.

With 1 base removed from V and 5 bases from J, the gap between germline ends came to 15 bases. This CDR3 is built from 15 residues. Looked up from germline, CDR1 is MNHNS and CDR2 is SASEGT. Source material: peripheral blood. J is TRBJ2-7 and V is TRBV6-1; D tentatively reads TRBD1 or TRBD2 (5 bases each). The receptor was derived from a woman aged 18-35 years with stable Graves' hyperthyroidism. CDR3 in amino acids: CASSEGERGDHEQYF. Written as DNA, the CDR3 is TGTGCCAGCAGTGAAGGTGAGAGAGGGGACCACGAGCAGTACTTC.